Listed here are 2 T cell receptor beta chains from one sample, sequenced in a study of OX40 agonist ivuxolimab in advanced cancers. The library was made by the immunoSEQ multiplex PCR assay. TCRdb provides this immuneACCESS table in a form limited to in-frame rearrangements. Some clones are lacking; in checked studies, under half of them reflect an unresolved V gene, and why the rest are absent is not known. For this sample the table gives 77,000 or so clones, of which less than 95% were detected only once. Of the sample, around 2% is held by the ten largest clones. This specimen consisted of CD4+ or CD8+ T cells sorted from blood, obtained in a trial of the OX40 agonist ivuxolimab. The receptors stem from an adult with an advanced solid tumor such as melanoma, head and neck, liver or kidney cancer.

The CDR3 coding sequence is TGTGCCAGTAGCCGAGGAGCGGGGCCCTACGAGCAGTACTTC. Translation gives CASSRGAGPYEQYF. The V and J genes are TRBV19 and TRBJ2-7; 7 bases fit TRBD2. Trimming removed 6 bases from V and 2 bases from J; junction bases left unmatched: 7. CDR3 length: 14 residues. The germline V gene has CDR1 LNHDA and CDR2 SQIVND (reference sequence).

This chain links TRBV2 with TRBJ1-3; D ambiguous. V dropped 4 bases and J dropped 4 bases, with 8 bases sitting between them. This CDR3 comprises 13 residues. Germline V gives CDR1 SNHLY, CDR2 FYNNEI. CDR3 amino acids: CASSATEGNTIYF. The DNA of the CDR3 is TGTGCCAGCAGTGCCACAGAAGGAAACACCATATATTTT.